This TCR beta chain was obtained from a study of blood T cell repertoires in COVID-19. Study-level information: Samples came from the United States, Italy and Spain, spanning acute and convalescent COVID-19. T cells, B-cell-depleted T cells, or PBMCs supplied cDNA or gDNA.

The protocol was immunoSEQ multiplex PCR, while the TCRdb copy is restricted to in-frame clones and leaves out a portion. There are about 40,000 clones in the sample; 70% to 90% occur only once, and roughly an eighth lies in the top ten. Trimming left V 7 bases short and J 0 bases short, with 11 bases between. CDR3 length: 13 residues. CDR1 and CDR2 from the germline V gene are SGHRS and YFSETQ. The rearrangement joins TRBV5-1 to TRBJ2-7; TRBD1 might be the D (5 bases). The sequence came from a human donor in a cohort sampled during active COVID-19. Sequencing was performed on peripheral blood. CDR3: CASARVGSYEQYF. The CDR3 DNA is TGCGCCAGCGCCAGGGTGGGCTCCTACGAGCAGTACTTC.